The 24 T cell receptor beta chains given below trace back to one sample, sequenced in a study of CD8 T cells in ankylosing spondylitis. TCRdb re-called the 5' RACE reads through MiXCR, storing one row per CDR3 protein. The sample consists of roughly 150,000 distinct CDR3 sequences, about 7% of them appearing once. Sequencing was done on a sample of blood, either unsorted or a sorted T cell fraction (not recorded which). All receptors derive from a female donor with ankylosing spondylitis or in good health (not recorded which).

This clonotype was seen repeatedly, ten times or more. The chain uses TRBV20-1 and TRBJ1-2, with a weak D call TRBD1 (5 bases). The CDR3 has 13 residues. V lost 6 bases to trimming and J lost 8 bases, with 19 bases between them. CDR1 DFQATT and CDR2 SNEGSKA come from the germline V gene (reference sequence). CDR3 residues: CSASGTTFSGYTF. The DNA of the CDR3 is TGCAGTGCGTCCGGGACGACCTTCTCCGGCTACACCTTC.

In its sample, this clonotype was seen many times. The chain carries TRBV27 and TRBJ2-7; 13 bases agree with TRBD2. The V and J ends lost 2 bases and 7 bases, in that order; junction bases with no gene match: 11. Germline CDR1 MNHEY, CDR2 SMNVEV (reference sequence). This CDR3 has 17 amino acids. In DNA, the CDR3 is TGTGCCAGCAGTTTACATAGGACTAGCGGGGGACTTACGGAGCAGTACTTC. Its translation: CASSLHRTSGGLTEQYF.

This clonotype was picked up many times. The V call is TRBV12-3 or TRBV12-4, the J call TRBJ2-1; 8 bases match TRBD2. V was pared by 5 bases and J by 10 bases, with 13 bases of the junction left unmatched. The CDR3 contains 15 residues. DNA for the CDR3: TGTGCCAGCAGTCCCGGGACTAGGGGATTTGGGGAGCAGTTCTTC. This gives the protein CASSPGTRGFGEQFF.

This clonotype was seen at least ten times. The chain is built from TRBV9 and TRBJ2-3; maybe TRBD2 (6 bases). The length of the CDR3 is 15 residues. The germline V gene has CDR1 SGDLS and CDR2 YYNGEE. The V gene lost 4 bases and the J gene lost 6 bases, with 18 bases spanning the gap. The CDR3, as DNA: TGTGCCAGCAGCCCTCTCGGGGGTCCAACGGATACGCAGTATTTT. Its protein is CASSPLGGPTDTQYF.

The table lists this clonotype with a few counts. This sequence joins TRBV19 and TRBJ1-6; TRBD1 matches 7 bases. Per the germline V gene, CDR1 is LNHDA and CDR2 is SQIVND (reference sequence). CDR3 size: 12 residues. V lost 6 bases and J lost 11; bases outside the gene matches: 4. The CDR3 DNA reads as TGTGCCAGTAGCCCACAGGGGCCACCCCTCCACTTT. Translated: CASSPQGPPLHF.

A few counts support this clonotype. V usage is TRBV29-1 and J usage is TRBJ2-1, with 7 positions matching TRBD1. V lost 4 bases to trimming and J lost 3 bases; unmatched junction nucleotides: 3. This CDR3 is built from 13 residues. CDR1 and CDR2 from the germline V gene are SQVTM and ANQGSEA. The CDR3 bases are TGCAGCGTTGGCCAGGGGGTCTACAATGAGCAGTTCTTC. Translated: CSVGQGVYNEQFF.

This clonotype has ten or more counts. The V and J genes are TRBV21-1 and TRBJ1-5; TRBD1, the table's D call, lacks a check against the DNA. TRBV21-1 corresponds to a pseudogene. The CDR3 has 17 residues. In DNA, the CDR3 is TGTGCCAGCAGCAAGGGTAGGGAACAGGGGTGCAATCAGCCCCAGCATTTT. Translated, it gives CASSKGREQGCNQPQHF.

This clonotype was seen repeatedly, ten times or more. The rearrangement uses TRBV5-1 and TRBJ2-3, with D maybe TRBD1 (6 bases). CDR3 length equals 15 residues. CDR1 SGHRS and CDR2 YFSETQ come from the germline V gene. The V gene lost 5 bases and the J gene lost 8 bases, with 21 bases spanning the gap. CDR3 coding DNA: TGCGCCAGCAGGTACCGGGACACGCAAATGGGTACGCAGTATTTT. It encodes CASRYRDTQMGTQYF.

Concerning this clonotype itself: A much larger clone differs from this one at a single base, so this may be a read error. The CDR3 reads CASSFWAVYEQYF. CDR3 coding DNA: TGTGCCAGCAGCTTTTGGGCAGTGTACGAGCAGTACTTC. V is TRBV7-2 and J is TRBJ2-7; D call uncertain. CDR3 length: 13 residues. Trimming pared 3 bases from V and 4 bases from J, leaving 10 bases between. CDR1 SGHTA and CDR2 FQGNSA come from the germline V gene.

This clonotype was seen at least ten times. The CDR3 sequence is CASGLAGGPYNEQFF. CDR3 coding DNA: TGTGCCAGCGGACTAGCGGGGGGGCCCTACAATGAGCAGTTCTTC. The rearrangement links TRBV7-3 to TRBJ2-1; 15 bases match TRBD2. J was trimmed by 2 bases and V by 8 bases; bases with no gene match: 1. The CDR3 sequence is 15 residues long. The V gene's germline CDR1 is SGHTA and CDR2 FQGTGA.

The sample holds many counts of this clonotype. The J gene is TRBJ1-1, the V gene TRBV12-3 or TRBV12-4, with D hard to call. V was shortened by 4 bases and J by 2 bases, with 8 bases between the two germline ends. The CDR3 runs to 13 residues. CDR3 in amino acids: CASSYSENTEAFF. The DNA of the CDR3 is TGTGCCAGCAGTTATTCCGAAAACACTGAAGCTTTCTTT.

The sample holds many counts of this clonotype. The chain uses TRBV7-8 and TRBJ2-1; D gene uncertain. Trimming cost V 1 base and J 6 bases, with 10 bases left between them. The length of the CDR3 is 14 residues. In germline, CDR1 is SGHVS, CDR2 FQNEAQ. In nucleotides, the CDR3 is TGTGCCAGCAGCTTAGAGGTACAGACCAATGAGCAGTTCTTC. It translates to CASSLEVQTNEQFF.

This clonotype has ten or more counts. CDR3 DNA sequence: TGCAGTGCTAGAGATACCCTGGGGAATGAGCAGTTCTTC. Translation gives CSARDTLGNEQFF. The gene calls are TRBV20-1 and TRBJ2-1; D gene ambiguous. V shed 0 bases and J shed 7 bases, with 10 bases lying between them. CDR3 length equals 13 residues. Germline CDR1 is DFQATT and CDR2 is SNEGSKA (reference sequence).

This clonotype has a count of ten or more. The CDR3 nucleotides are TGTGCCAGCAGCTTAGGATCAGGGGGCTGGGATACGCAGTATTTT. Amino acids: CASSLGSGGWDTQYF. The chain uses TRBV7-8 and TRBJ2-3; 8 nucleotides align to TRBD1. This CDR3 contains 15 residues. Looked up from germline, CDR1 is SGHVS and CDR2 is FQNEAQ. V lost 1 base to trimming and J lost 6 bases; unmatched junction nucleotides: 6.

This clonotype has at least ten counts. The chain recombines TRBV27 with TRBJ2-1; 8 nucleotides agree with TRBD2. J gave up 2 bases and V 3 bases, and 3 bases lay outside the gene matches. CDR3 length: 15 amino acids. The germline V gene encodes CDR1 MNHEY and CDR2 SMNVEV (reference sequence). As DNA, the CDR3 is TGTGCCAGCAGTTTTCGGACTAGCACCTACAATGAGCAGTTCTTC. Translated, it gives CASSFRTSTYNEQFF.

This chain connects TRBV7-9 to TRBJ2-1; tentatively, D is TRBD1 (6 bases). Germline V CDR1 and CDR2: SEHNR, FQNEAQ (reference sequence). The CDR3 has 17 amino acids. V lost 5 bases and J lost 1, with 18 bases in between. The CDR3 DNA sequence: TGTGCCAGCAGCGCACTCAGGGGATGGAGTTCCTACAATGAGCAGTTCTTC. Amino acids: CASSALRGWSSYNEQFF.

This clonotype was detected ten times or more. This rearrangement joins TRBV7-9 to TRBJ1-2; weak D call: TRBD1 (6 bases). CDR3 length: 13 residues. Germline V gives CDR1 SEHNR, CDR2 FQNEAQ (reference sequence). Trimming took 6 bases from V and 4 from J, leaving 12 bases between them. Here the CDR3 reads CASSLGQSYGYTF. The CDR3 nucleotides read TGTGCCAGCAGTCTCGGACAGAGCTATGGCTACACCTTC.

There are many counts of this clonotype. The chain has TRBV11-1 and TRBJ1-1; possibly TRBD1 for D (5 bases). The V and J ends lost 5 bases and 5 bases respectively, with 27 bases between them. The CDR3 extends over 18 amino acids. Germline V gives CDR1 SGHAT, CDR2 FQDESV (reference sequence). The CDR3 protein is CASSPEYGREGQKTEAFF. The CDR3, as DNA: TGTGCCAGCAGCCCCGAATATGGCAGGGAGGGTCAGAAAACTGAAGCTTTCTTT.

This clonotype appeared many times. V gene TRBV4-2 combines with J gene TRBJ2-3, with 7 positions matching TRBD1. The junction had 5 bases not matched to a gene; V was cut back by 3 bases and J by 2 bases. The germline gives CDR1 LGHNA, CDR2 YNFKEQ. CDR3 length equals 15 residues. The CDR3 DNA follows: TGTGCCAGCAGCCACGGGACAGAAAACACAGATACGCAGTATTTT. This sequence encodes CASSHGTENTDTQYF.

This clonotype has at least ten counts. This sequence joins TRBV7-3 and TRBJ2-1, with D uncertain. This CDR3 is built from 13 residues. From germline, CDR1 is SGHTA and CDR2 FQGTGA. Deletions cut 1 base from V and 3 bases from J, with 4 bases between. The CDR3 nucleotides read TGTGCCAGCAGCTTAAACTACTACAATGAGCAGTTCTTC. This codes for CASSLNYYNEQFF.

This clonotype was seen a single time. The CDR3 DNA is TGCAGCGTTGCCGGGGCTGGAGGCTTTAGCTCCTACGAGCAGTACTTC. Translation gives CSVAGAGGFSSYEQYF. This chain connects TRBV29-1 to TRBJ2-7; the D gene could be TRBD1 or TRBD2 (5 bases each). V was clipped by 4 bases and J by 0 bases, with 19 bases between them. There are 16 residues in the CDR3. Germline CDR1 reads SQVTM; CDR2 reads ANQGSEA.

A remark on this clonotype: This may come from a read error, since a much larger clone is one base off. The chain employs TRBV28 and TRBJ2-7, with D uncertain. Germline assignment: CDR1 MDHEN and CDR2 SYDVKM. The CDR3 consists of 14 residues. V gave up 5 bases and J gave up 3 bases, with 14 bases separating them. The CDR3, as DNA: TGTGCCAGCAGTCCGATCCCAAGGCTCTACGAGCAGTACTTC. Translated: CASSPIPRLYEQYF.

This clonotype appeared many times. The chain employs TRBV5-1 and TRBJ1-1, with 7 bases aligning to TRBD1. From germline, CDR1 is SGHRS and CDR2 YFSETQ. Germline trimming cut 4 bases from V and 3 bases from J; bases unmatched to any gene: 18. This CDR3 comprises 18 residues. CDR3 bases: TGCGCCAGCAGCCCGGCGACTTCGACAGGGTTTGGGGACACTGAAGCTTTCTTT. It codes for CASSPATSTGFGDTEAFF.

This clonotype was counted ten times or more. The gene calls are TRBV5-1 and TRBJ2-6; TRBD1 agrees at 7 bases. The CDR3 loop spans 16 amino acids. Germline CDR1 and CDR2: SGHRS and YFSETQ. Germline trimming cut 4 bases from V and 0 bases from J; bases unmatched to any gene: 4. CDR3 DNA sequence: TGCGCCAGCAGCCTGGGACAGAGCTCTGGGGCCAACGTCCTGACTTTC. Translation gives CASSLGQSSGANVLTF.